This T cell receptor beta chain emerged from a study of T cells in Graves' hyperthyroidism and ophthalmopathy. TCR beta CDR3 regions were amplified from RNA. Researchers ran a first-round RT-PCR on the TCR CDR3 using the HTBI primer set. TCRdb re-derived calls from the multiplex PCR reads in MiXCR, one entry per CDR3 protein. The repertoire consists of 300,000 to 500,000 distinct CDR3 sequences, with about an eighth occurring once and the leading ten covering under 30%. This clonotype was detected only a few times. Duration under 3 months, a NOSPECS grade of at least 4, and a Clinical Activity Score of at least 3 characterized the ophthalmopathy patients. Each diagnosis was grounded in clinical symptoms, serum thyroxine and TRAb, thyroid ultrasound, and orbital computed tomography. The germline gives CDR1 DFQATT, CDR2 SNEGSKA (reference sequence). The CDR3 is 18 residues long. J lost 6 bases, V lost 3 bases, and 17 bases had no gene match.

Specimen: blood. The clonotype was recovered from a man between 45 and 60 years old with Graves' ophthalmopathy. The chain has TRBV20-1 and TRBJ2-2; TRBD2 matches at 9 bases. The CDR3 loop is CSASGAGGPSGLAGELFF. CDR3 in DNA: TGCAGTGCTAGCGGGGCGGGAGGGCCCTCGGGTTTAGCCGGGGAGCTGTTTTTT.